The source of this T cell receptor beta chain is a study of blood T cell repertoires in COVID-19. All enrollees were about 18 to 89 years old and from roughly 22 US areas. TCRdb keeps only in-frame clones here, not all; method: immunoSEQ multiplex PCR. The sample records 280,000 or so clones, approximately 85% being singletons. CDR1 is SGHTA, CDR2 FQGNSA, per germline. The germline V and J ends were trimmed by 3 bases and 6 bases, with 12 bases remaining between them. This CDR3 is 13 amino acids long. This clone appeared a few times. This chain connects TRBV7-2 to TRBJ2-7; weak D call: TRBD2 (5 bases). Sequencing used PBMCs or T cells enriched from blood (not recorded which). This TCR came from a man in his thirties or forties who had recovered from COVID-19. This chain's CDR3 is CASSLQRGGEQYF. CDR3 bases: TGTGCCAGCAGCTTGCAACGAGGAGGCGAGCAGTACTTC.